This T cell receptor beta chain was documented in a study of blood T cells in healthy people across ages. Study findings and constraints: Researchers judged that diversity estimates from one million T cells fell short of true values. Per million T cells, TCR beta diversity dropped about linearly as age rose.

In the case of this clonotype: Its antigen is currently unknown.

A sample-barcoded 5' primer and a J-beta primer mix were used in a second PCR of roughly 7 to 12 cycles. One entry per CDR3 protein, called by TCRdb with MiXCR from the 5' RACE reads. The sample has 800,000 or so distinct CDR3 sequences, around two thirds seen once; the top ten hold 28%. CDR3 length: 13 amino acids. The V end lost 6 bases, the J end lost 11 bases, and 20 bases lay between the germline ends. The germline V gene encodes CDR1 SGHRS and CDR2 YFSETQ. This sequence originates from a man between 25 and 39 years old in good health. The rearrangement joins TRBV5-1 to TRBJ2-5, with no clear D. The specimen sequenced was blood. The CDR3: CASTFRHGEEQYF. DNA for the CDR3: TGCGCCAGCACGTTTCGACATGGTGAAGAGCAGTACTTC.